The 10 T cell receptor beta chains presented below share a single source sample, sequenced in a study of human T cells and chemical hapten exposure. Time point indicated: patch test 2, 6 weeks after DPC sensitization. Treatment noted: therapeutic diphenylcyclopropenone sensitization with weekly scalp DPC. From the RACE reads, TCRdb called clonotypes with MiXCR, one entry per CDR3 protein. The sample includes about 350,000 distinct CDR3 sequences, about 6% of them seen just once. Sequences were derived from whole blood, sampled in connection with sensitization to the hapten diphenylcyclopropenone (DPC). These receptor sequences come from a woman younger than 30 with alopecia areata. Some clones in this sample may be carry-over from other donors' samples.

This clonotype was counted only a few times. This chain uses TRBV6-5 with TRBJ1-1; D remains unclear. Germline CDR1 MNHEY, CDR2 SVGAGI. Trimming pared 0 bases from V and 5 bases from J, leaving 7 bases between. The CDR3 is 13 amino acids. CDR3 loop: CASSYSEWTEAFF. The CDR3 coding sequence is TGTGCCAGCAGTTACTCCGAGTGGACTGAAGCTTTCTTT.

The chain uses TRBV10-3 and TRBJ2-5; 7 nucleotides align to TRBD1. The CDR3 spans 14 residues. From germline, CDR1 is ENHRY and CDR2 SYGVKD. V shed 0 bases, J shed 4 bases, and the junction held 2 bases outside the gene matches. The CDR3: CAISESTGPETQYF. For the CDR3, the DNA is TGTGCCATCAGTGAGTCGACAGGGCCAGAGACCCAGTACTTC.

This clonotype was counted many times. The genes are TRBV29-1 and TRBJ2-5; possibly TRBD1 or TRBD2 for D (5 bases each). The V end was cut by 4 bases, the J end by 2 bases, with 8 bases between. This CDR3 is 12 amino acids long. The germline gives CDR1 SQVTM, CDR2 ANQGSEA. The CDR3 here is CSVAGQQETQYF. CDR3 nucleotide sequence: TGCAGCGTTGCGGGGCAGCAAGAGACCCAGTACTTC.

J is TRBJ1-2 and V is TRBV3-1; the D gene is possibly TRBD1 (5 bases). Germline lookup yields CDR1 LGHDT and CDR2 YNNKEL (reference sequence). V dropped 4 bases and J dropped 8 bases, with 8 bases sitting between them. This CDR3 region has 11 residues. This chain's CDR3 is CASSRDRGYTF. The CDR3 nucleotides read TGTGCCAGCAGCCGAGACAGAGGCTACACCTTC.

This clonotype was detected a few times. The chain carries TRBV12-3 or TRBV12-4 and TRBJ2-5, with D perhaps matching TRBD1 (6 bases). Trimming shortened V by 7 bases and J by 3 bases, and 12 bases separated the two germline ends. This CDR3 contains 13 residues. CDR3 nucleotide sequence: TGTGCCAGCACCAGGGGCCAGGAAGAGACCCAGTACTTC. Translation gives CASTRGQEETQYF.

This clonotype was observed many times. This sequence joins TRBV27 and TRBJ2-7, with 8 bases lining up with TRBD1. Germline CDR1 and CDR2: MNHEY and SMNVEV (reference sequence). The V and J ends lost 4 bases and 9 bases, in that order; junction bases with no gene match: 5. The CDR3 length is 12 residues. CDR3 loop: CASSYGQGRQYF. CDR3 in DNA: TGTGCCAGCAGTTATGGACAGGGCAGGCAGTACTTC.

This clonotype was picked up a small number of times. The CDR3 DNA reads as TGCGCCAGCAGCCAAGACCCGAGCACAGATACGCAGTATTTT. Amino acid sequence: CASSQDPSTDTQYF. The chain uses TRBV4-3 and TRBJ2-3; D remains unclear. Trimming left V 0 bases short and J 0 bases short, with 4 bases between. The CDR3 consists of 14 residues. From germline, CDR1 is LGHNA and CDR2 YSLEER.

The table lists this clonotype with a few counts. This sequence joins TRBV4-3 and TRBJ2-3, with TRBD2 matching over 9 bases. The CDR3 spans 19 residues. Trimming took 0 bases from V and 1 from J; bases not matched to a gene: 11. Germline assignment: CDR1 LGHNA and CDR2 YSLEER. The CDR3 is CASSQDRVRASGGTDTQYF. The CDR3 DNA reads TGCGCCAGCAGCCAAGATCGGGTTCGGGCTAGCGGGGGCACAGATACGCAGTATTTT.

This chain joins TRBV7-6 and TRBJ2-3; 8 bases align to TRBD1. The CDR3 loop spans 15 amino acids. V shed 5 bases, J shed 4 bases, and the junction held 8 bases outside the gene matches. Germline assignment: CDR1 SGHVS and CDR2 FNYEAQ. DNA of the CDR3: TGTGCCAGCAGCCTCCAAGGGACAGGTCCAGATACGCAGTATTTT. Its translation: CASSLQGTGPDTQYF.

This chain links TRBV6-5 with TRBJ1-2; 9 bases are a match to TRBD1. J gave up 3 bases and V 9 bases, and 5 bases lay outside the gene matches. Germline-derived CDR1 and CDR2 are MNHEY and SVGAGI. This CDR3 spans 13 amino acids. The CDR3 region is CARQGALDYGYTF. CDR3 nucleotides: TGTGCCAGACAGGGGGCTTTGGACTATGGCTACACCTTC.